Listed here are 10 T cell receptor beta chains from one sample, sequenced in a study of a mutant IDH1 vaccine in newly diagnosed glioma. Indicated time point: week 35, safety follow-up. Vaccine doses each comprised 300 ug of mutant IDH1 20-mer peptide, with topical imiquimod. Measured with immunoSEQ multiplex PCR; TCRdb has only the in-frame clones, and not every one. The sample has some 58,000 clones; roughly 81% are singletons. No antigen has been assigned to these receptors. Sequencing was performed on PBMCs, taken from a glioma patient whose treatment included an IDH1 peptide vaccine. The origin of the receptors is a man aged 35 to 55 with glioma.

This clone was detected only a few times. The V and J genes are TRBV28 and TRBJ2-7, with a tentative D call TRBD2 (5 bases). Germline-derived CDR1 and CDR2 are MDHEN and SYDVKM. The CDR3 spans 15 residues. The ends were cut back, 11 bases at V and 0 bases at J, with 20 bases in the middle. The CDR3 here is CAHKRGGPGSYEQYF. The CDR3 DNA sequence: TGTGCCCACAAGCGTGGCGGGCCCGGCTCCTACGAGCAGTACTTC.

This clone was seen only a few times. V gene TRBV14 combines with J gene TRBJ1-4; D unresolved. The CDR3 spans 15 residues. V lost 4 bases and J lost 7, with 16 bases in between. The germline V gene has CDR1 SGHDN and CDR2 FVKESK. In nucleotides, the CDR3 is TGTGCCAGCAGCCCCCGACCGATAATGGGTGAAAAACTGTTTTTT. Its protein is CASSPRPIMGEKLFF.

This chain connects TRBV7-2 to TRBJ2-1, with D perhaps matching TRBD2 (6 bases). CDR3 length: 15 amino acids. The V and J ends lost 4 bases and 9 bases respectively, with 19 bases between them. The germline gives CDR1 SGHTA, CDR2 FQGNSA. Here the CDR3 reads CASSSSRMRGSEQFF. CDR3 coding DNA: TGTGCCAGCAGCTCTTCACGAATGCGGGGCAGTGAGCAGTTCTTC.

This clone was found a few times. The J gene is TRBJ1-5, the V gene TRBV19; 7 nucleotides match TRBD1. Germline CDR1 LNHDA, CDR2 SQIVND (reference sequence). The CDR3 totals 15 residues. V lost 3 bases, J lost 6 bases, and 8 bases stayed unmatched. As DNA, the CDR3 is TGTGCCAGTAGTATCCTAACAGGGGCTGGTCAGCCCCAGCATTTT. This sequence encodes CASSILTGAGQPQHF. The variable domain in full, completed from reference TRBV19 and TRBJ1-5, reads DGGITQSPKYLFRKEGQNVTLSCEQNLNHDAMYWYRQDPGQGLRLIYYSQIVNDFQKGDIAEGYSVSREKKESFPLTVTSAQKNPTAFYLCASSILTGAGQPQHFGDGTRLSIL.

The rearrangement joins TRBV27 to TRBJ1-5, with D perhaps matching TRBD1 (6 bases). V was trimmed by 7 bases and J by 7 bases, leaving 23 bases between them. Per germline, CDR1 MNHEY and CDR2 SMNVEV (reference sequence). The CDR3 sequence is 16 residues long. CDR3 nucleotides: TGTGCCAGCACCGCGGTAGGGGGAGGGGAGGGACAGCCCCAGCATTTT. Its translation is CASTAVGGGEGQPQHF.

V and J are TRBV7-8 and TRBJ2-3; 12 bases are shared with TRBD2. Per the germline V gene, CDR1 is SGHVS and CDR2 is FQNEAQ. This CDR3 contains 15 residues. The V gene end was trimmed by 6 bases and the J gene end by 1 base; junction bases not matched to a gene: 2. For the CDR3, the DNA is TGTGCCAGCAGACTAGCGGGGGGCCGCACAGATACGCAGTATTTT. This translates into CASRLAGGRTDTQYF.

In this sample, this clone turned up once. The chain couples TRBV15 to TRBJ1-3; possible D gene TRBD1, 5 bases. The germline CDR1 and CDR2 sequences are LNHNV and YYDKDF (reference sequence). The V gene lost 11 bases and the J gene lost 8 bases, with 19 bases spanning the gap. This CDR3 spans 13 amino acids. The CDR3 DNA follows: TGTGCCGTCCGGCTGCAGGGCGGGGACACCATATATTTT. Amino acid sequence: CAVRLQGGDTIYF.

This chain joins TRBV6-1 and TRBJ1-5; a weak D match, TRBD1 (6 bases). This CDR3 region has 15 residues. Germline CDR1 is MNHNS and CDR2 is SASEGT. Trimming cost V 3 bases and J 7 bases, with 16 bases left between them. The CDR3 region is CASSDWGGLGQPQHF. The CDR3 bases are TGTGCCAGCAGTGATTGGGGGGGGCTTGGACAGCCCCAGCATTTT.

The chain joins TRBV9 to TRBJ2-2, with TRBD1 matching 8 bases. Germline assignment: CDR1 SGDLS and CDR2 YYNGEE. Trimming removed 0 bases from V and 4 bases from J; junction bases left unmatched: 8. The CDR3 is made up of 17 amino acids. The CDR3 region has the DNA TGTGCCAGCAGCGTAGGTTCAGGGGGCGGGATCACCGGGGAGCTGTTTTTT. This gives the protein CASSVGSGGGITGELFF. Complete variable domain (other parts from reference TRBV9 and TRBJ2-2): DSGVTQTPKHLITATGQRVTLRCSPRSGDLSVYWYQQSLDQGLQFLIQYYNGEERAKGNILERFSAQQFPDLHSELNLSSLELGDSALYFCASSVGSGGGITGELFFGEGSRLTVL.

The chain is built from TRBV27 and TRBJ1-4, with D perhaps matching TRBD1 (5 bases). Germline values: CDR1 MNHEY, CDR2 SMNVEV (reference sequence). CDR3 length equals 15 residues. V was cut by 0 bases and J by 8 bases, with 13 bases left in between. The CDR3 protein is CASSLSTERPEKLFF. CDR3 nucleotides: TGTGCCAGCAGTTTATCGACAGAACGACCAGAAAAACTGTTTTTT. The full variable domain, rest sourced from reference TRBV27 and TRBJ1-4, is EAQVTQNPRYLITVTGKKLTVTCSQNMNHEYMSWYRQDPGLGLRQIYYSMNVEVTDKGDVPEGYKVSRKEKRNFPLILESPSPNQTSLYFCASSLSTERPEKLFFGSGTQLSVL.